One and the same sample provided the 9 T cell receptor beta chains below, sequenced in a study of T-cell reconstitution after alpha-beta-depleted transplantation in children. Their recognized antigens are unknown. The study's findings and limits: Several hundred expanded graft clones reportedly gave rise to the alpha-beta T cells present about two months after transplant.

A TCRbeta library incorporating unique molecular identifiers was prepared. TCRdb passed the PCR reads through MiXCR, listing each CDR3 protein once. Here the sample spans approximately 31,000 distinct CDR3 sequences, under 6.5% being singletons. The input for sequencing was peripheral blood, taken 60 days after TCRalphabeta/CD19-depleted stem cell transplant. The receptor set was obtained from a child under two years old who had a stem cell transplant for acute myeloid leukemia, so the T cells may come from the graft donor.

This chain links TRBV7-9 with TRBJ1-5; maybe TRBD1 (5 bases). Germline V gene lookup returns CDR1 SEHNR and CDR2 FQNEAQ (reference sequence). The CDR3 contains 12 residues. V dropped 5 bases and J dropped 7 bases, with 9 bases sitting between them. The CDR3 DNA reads TGTGCCAGCAGCATTCAGGGACAGCCCCAGCATTTT. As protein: CASSIQGQPQHF. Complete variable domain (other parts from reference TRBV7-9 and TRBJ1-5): DTGVSQNPRHKITKRGQNVTFRCDPISEHNRLYWYRQTLGQGPEFLTYFQNEAQLEKSRLLSDRFSAERPKGSFSTLEIQRTEQGDSAMYLCASSIQGQPQHFGDGTRLSIL.

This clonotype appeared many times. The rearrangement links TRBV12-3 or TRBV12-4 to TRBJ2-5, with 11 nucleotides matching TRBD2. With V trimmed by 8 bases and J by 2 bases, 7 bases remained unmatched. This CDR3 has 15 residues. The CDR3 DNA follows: TGTGCCAGCGCACCGGGACTAGCGGATCAAGAGACCCAGTACTTC. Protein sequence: CASAPGLADQETQYF.

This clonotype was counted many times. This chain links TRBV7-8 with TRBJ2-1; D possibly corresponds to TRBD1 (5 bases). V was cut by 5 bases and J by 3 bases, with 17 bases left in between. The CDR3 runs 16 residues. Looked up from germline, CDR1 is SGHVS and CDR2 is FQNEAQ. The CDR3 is CASSPKGLIFYNEQFF. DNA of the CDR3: TGTGCCAGCAGCCCTAAGGGGCTAATTTTCTACAATGAGCAGTTCTTC.

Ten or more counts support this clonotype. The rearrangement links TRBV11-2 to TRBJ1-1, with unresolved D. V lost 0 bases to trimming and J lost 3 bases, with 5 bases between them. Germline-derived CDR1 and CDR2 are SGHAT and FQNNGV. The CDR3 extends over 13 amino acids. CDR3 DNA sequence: TGTGCCAGCAGCTTAGAGGAGGACACTGAAGCTTTCTTT. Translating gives CASSLEEDTEAFF.

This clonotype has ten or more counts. CDR3 residues: CASSQEPTSGATSTDTQYF. The CDR3, as DNA: TGTGCCAGCAGCCAAGAACCGACTAGCGGGGCAACTAGCACAGATACGCAGTATTTT. The chain uses TRBV4-2 and TRBJ2-3; TRBD2 agrees at 11 bases. The V gene end was trimmed by 0 bases and the J gene end by 0 bases; junction bases not matched to a gene: 8. The CDR3 totals 19 residues. Germline V lookup: CDR1 LGHNA, CDR2 YNFKEQ.

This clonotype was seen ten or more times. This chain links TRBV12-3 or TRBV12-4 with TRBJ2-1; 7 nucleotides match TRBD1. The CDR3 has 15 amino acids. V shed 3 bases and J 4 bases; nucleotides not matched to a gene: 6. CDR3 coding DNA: TGTGCCAGCAGTTTGGCCCCGGGACAGTACAATGAGCAGTTCTTC. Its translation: CASSLAPGQYNEQFF.

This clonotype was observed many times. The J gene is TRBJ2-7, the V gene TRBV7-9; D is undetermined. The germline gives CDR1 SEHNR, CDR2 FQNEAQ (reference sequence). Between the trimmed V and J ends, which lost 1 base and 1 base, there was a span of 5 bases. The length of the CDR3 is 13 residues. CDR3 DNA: TGTGCCAGCAGCTTAGTGGAGTCCTACGAGCAGTACTTC. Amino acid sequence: CASSLVESYEQYF.

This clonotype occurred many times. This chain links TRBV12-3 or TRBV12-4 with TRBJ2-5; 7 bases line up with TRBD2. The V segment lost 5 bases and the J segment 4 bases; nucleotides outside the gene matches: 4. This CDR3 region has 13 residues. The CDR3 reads CASSPRTRETQYF. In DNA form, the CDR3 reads TGTGCCAGCAGTCCTAGGACTAGAGAGACCCAGTACTTC.

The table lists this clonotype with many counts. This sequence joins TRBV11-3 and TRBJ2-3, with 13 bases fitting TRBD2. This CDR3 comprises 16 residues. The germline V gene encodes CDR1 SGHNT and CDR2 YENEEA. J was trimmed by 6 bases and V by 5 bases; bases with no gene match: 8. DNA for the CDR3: TGTGCCAGCAGCCCGGGACTAGCGGGGTTTCGTGATACGCAGTATTTT. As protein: CASSPGLAGFRDTQYF.